These T cell receptor beta chains were read from a single sample in a study of blood T cell repertoires in COVID-19. The method was immunoSEQ multiplex PCR; TCRdb's version includes in-frame clones alone and lacks a portion of them. The table records around 320,000 clones, about 91% of them present only once. The specimen sequenced was peripheral blood. The receptors were gathered from a woman between 25 and 40 years old who had recovered from COVID-19. CDR3s include the opening cysteine and the closing phenylalanine or tryptophan. D genes are given only for firm matches. Where a row states a size, it is once, few, many or the class of an expanded clone; other rows omit it.

V gene	J gene	D gene	clone size	CDR3 protein	CDR3 DNA
TRBV14	TRBJ2-5	.	.	CASSQDQVRETQYF	TGTGCCAGCAGCCAAGATCAGGTCAGGGAGACCCAGTACTTC
TRBV18	TRBJ1-1	.	few	CASSPGQNTEAFF	TGTGCCAGCTCACCGGGACAGAACACTGAAGCTTTCTTT
TRBV27	TRBJ1-1	.	.	CASSLYPPGFEAFF	TGTGCCAGCAGTTTATACCCCCCGGGTTTTGAAGCTTTCTTT
TRBV2	TRBJ2-7	TRBD1	.	CASSPRDSSYEQYF	TGTGCCAGCAGTCCTAGGGACAGTTCCTACGAGCAGTACTTC
TRBV9	TRBJ2-2	.	.	CASSVETQNTGELFF	TGTGCCAGCAGCGTAGAGACACAGAACACCGGGGAGCTGTTTTTT
TRBV5-6	TRBJ2-7	.	.	CASSSPAQGRSEQYF	TGTGCCAGCAGCTCCCCTGCACAGGGTAGGAGCGAGCAGTACTTC
TRBV18	TRBJ2-1	.	.	CASSPPSYINEQFF	TGTGCCAGCTCACCACCGTCATACATCAATGAGCAGTTCTTC
TRBV5-5	TRBJ2-3	.	.	CASSLEWGAKAYF	TGTGCCAGCAGCTTGGAGTGGGGAGCTAAGGCGTATTTT
TRBV11-2	TRBJ1-1	.	.	CATSLYTEAFF	TGTGCCACAAGCCTGTACACTGAAGCTTTCTTT
TRBV6-1	TRBJ1-1	.	.	CASSDQGLIGTEAFF	TGTGCCAGCAGTGACCAGGGACTTATCGGAACTGAAGCTTTCTTT
TRBV6-1	TRBJ2-7	.	.	CASSEVLSTYEQYF	TGTGCCAGCAGTGAAGTGTTGAGTACCTACGAGCAGTACTTC
TRBV15	TRBJ2-1	TRBD1	once	CATENRDREYNEQFF	TGTGCCACCGAAAACCGGGACAGGGAGTACAATGAGCAGTTCTTC
TRBV6-2/TRBV6-3	TRBJ1-1	TRBD1	.	CASRYRGGTEAFF	TGTGCCAGCAGATACAGGGGAGGCACTGAAGCTTTCTTT
TRBV3-1/TRBV3-2	TRBJ1-3	.	few	CASSQDRSTIYF	TGTGCCAGCAGCCAAGATCGGAGTACCATATATTTT
TRBV6-5	TRBJ1-2	TRBD1	.	CASSRQGLDGYTF	TGTGCCAGCAGTCGACAGGGGCTAGATGGCTACACCTTC
TRBV5-1	TRBJ1-1	.	.	CASSLTGNPALNTEAFF	TGCGCCAGCAGCTTGACGGGGAATCCAGCCTTGAACACTGAAGCTTTCTTT
TRBV21-1	TRBJ2-7	.	.	CASNNRVIFSEQYF	TGTGCCAGCAATAACAGGGTCATCTTCTCCGAGCAGTACTTC
TRBV28	TRBJ2-3	TRBD2	.	CASRRLAGATDTQYF	TGTGCCAGCCGGAGACTAGCGGGGGCCACAGATACGCAGTATTTT
TRBV2	TRBJ1-5	.	.	CASSRQINQPQHF	TGTGCCAGCAGTCGTCAGATCAATCAGCCCCAGCATTTT
TRBV18	TRBJ2-1	.	.	CASSPRGYSYNEQFF	TGTGCCAGCTCACCTCGGGGTTACTCCTACAATGAGCAGTTCTTC
TRBV11-3	TRBJ2-3	.	.	CASSQGGAGDTQYF	TGTGCCAGCAGTCAGGGCGGGGCGGGAGATACGCAGTATTTT
TRBV27	TRBJ1-1	.	once	CASSLYGRGSRPLGAFF	TGTGCCAGCAGCCTTTATGGGCGGGGGAGCCGACCTCTTGGAGCTTTCTTT
TRBV19	TRBJ1-5	.	.	CASSIGGLQPQHF	TGTGCCAGTAGTATCGGGGGGCTTCAGCCCCAGCATTTT
TRBV11-2	TRBJ2-1	TRBD1	.	CASSLETGAPNEQFF	TGTGCCAGCAGCTTGGAGACAGGGGCACCCAATGAGCAGTTCTTC